This T cell receptor (beta chain) was sequenced during a study of blood T cells in healthy people across ages. Study context: Through template switching, about one barcoded beta molecule was captured per two T cells, as measured in model experiments.

Then a second PCR, running roughly 7 to 11 cycles, was carried out with a sample-barcoded 5' primer and a J-beta primer mix. With 12 random nucleotides, a template-switch adaptor tagged each individual cDNA molecule. TCRdb reprocessed the 5' RACE reads with MiXCR, giving one entry per CDR3 protein. The data hold 580,000 or so distinct CDR3 sequences, with roughly 48% observed a single time. This clonotype was seen a handful of times. What it binds is unknown. There are 15 residues in the CDR3. Germline values: CDR1 LNHNV, CDR2 YYDKDF (reference sequence). Trimming shortened V by 6 bases and J by 0 bases, and 11 bases separated the two germline ends. Overall study findings and caveats: TCR beta diversity per million T cells fell roughly linearly with age.

The draw of peripheral blood yielded ten milliliters from each donor. This chain joins TRBV15 and TRBJ2-2; TRBD1 might be the D (6 bases). The sample taken for sequencing was blood. This sequence was found in an elderly man in good health. The CDR3 sequence is CATRRDNANTGELFF. CDR3 in DNA: TGTGCCACCAGGAGGGACAACGCGAACACCGGGGAGCTGTTTTTT.